These 23 T cell receptor beta chains originate from one sample sequenced in a study of blood T cell repertoires in COVID-19. Sequenced by immunoSEQ multiplex PCR; TCRdb stores in-frame clones only, minus some. The sample contains some 80,000 clones, about 85% of which appear only once. Specimen: peripheral blood. The receptors come from a man aged 60 to 75 with COVID-19, enrolled during active disease.

This sequence joins TRBV5-4 and TRBJ1-2; 7 nucleotides agree with TRBD1. The CDR3 contains 15 residues. CDR1 is SGHNT, CDR2 YYREEE, per germline (reference sequence). Trimming cost V 0 bases and J 8 bases; bases outside gene matches: 10. The CDR3 DNA sequence: TGTGCCAGCAGCTTGGTGGGGTCAGGGGGGCAAGGCTACACCTTC. Translating it yields CASSLVGSGGQGYTF.

V and J are TRBV4-2 and TRBJ2-1; 14 bases fit TRBD2. CDR1 is LGHNA and CDR2 is YNFKEQ in the germline V gene. This CDR3 region has 16 residues. V lost 4 bases, J lost 9 bases, and 8 bases stayed unmatched. The CDR3: CASSLEGLAGGGEQFF. The DNA for the CDR3 is TGTGCCAGCAGCCTCGAAGGACTAGCGGGAGGTGGTGAGCAGTTCTTC.

The V gene is TRBV30, the J gene TRBJ1-2, with D possibly TRBD1 on 5 matching bases. The CDR3 runs 12 residues. V lost 5 bases and J lost 8, with 15 bases in between. The germline V gene encodes CDR1 GTSNPN and CDR2 SVGIG (reference sequence). CDR3 bases: TGTGCCTGGGAAAGGGGCGCGAAAGGCTACACCTTC. Translation gives CAWERGAKGYTF.

This clone was counted only a few times. DNA for the CDR3: TGTGCCAGCAGCTTTAGTAGGGGCGGTGAAGCTTTCTTT. Protein: CASSFSRGGEAFF. The chain recombines TRBV7-9 with TRBJ1-1; possibly TRBD1 for D (5 bases). Germline-derived CDR1 and CDR2 are SEHNR and FQNEAQ (reference sequence). The CDR3 covers 13 residues. The V and J ends lost 3 bases and 7 bases respectively, with 12 bases between them.

V is TRBV2 and J is TRBJ1-4, with 10 nucleotides matching TRBD1. Germline-derived CDR1 and CDR2 are SNHLY and FYNNEI. The CDR3 sequence is 15 residues long. The V and J ends lost 5 bases and 7 bases, in that order; junction bases with no gene match: 7. CDR3 sequence: CASSLSGTGVEKLFF. DNA of the CDR3: TGTGCCAGCAGTCTATCCGGGACAGGGGTTGAAAAACTGTTTTTT.

The V and J genes are TRBV3-1 (or the pseudogene TRBV3-2) and TRBJ2-7; 7 nucleotides match TRBD2. The CDR3 has 15 residues. Losses at the gene ends were 2 bases for V and 0 bases for J; bases not matched to a gene: 4. The V gene's germline CDR1 is LGHDT and CDR2 YNNKEL (reference sequence). The CDR3 region is CASSQSSGSSYEQYF. CDR3 sequence (DNA): TGTGCCAGCAGCCAATCTAGCGGTAGCTCCTACGAGCAGTACTTC.

This clone was seen a handful of times. This chain connects TRBV21-1 to TRBJ2-7; the table's D gene call, TRBD1, was not cross checked with the DNA. TRBV21-1 is noted as a pseudogene. This CDR3 is 16 amino acids long. The CDR3 coding sequence is TGTGCCAGCAGCCCCTGGACACCGGAAAAAACCTACGAGCAGTACTTC. This gives the protein CASSPWTPEKTYEQYF.

The V and J genes are TRBV18 and TRBJ2-1; 9 bases align to TRBD1. Germline CDR1 reads KGHSH; CDR2 reads LQKENI. CDR3 length: 17 amino acids. With V trimmed by 1 base and J by 8 bases, 12 bases remained unmatched. CDR3 nucleotide sequence: TGTGCCAGCTCACCACGGGAATTTGGGACAGGGAGCTATGAGCAGTTCTTC. It is translated as CASSPREFGTGSYEQFF.

The rearrangement links TRBV7-9 to TRBJ1-2, with 9 bases aligning to TRBD1. V trimming: 0 bases; J trimming: 4 bases; junction bases outside the gene matches: 12. The CDR3 is 18 residues long. Germline V lookup: CDR1 SEHNR, CDR2 FQNEAQ (reference sequence). This CDR3 reads CASSLATGGDRHSYGYTF. CDR3 DNA sequence: TGTGCCAGCAGCTTAGCCACAGGGGGCGATCGACACTCCTATGGCTACACCTTC.

The rearrangement uses TRBV11-2 and TRBJ2-1; 7 bases are shared with TRBD2. Germline V CDR1 and CDR2: SGHAT, FQNNGV. The CDR3 consists of 17 residues. J lost 8 bases, V lost 1 base, and 14 bases had no gene match. The CDR3 loop is CASSLVWVGPSGDEQFF. The CDR3 DNA follows: TGTGCCAGCAGCTTAGTATGGGTGGGTCCTAGCGGAGATGAGCAGTTCTTC.

The rearrangement links TRBV9 to TRBJ1-6; D unresolved. V was clipped by 0 bases and J by 10 bases, with 11 bases between them. The CDR3 has 14 residues. Per the germline V gene, CDR1 is SGDLS and CDR2 is YYNGEE. CDR3 residues: CASSVGPGGSPLHF. CDR3 nucleotide sequence: TGTGCCAGCAGCGTAGGGCCCGGCGGGTCACCCCTCCACTTT.

This chain links TRBV19 with TRBJ2-7; 7 bases are a match to TRBD1. This CDR3 comprises 15 residues. The V and J ends lost 6 bases and 1 base, in that order; junction bases with no gene match: 9. The V gene's germline CDR1 is LNHDA and CDR2 SQIVND (reference sequence). The CDR3 spells CASRARDSESYEQYF. CDR3 bases: TGTGCCAGTAGGGCCCGGGACAGTGAATCCTACGAGCAGTACTTC.

The chain uses TRBV11-3 and TRBJ2-1, with TRBD2 matching 9 bases. Germline V CDR1 and CDR2: SGHNT, YENEEA. Trimming cost V 1 base and J 6 bases; bases outside gene matches: 4. The CDR3 runs to 15 residues. CDR3 DNA sequence: TGTGCCAGCAGCTTAGCTCTAGCGGGACCCAATGAGCAGTTCTTC. This gives the protein CASSLALAGPNEQFF.

This chain links TRBV2 with TRBJ1-1; 8 bases agree with TRBD1. Germline assignment: CDR1 SNHLY and CDR2 FYNNEI. CDR3 length: 15 residues. V was clipped by 9 bases and J by 1 base; unmatched bases: 10. CDR3: CARKRGTGWNTEAFF. The CDR3 DNA is TGTGCCAGAAAACGAGGGACAGGATGGAACACTGAAGCTTTCTTT.

The chain employs TRBV18 and TRBJ2-1; 9 bases map to TRBD2. The CDR3 totals 15 residues. CDR1 and CDR2 from the germline V gene are KGHSH and LQKENI. V gave up 0 bases and J gave up 6 bases; unmatched junction bases: 3. The CDR3 DNA follows: TGTGCCAGCTCACCACCTAGCGGGAGCCGCAATGAGCAGTTCTTC. Amino acids: CASSPPSGSRNEQFF. Complete variable domain (other parts from reference TRBV18 and TRBJ2-1): NAGVMQNPRHLVRRRGQEARLRCSPMKGHSHVYWYRQLPEEGLKFMVYLQKENIIDESGMPKERFSAEFPKEGPSILRIQQVVRGDSAAYFCASSPPSGSRNEQFFGPGTRLTVL.

The chain couples TRBV7-6 to TRBJ1-2, with a possible D match to TRBD1 (6 bases). From germline, CDR1 is SGHVS and CDR2 FNYEAQ. The length of the CDR3 is 20 residues. V shed 1 base and J shed 2 bases, with 26 bases lying between them. CDR3 amino acids: CASSLEVPHRGNPSNYGYTF. CDR3 bases: TGTGCCAGCAGCTTAGAAGTACCCCATAGGGGGAATCCTTCCAACTATGGCTACACCTTC. The variable domain in full, with the rest retrieved from reference TRBV7-6 and TRBJ1-2, is GAGVSQSPRYKVTKRGQDVALRCDPISGHVSLYWYRQALGQGPEFLTYFNYEAQQDKSGLPNDRFSAERPEGSISTLTIQRTEQRDSAMYRCASSLEVPHRGNPSNYGYTFGSGTRLTVV.

The rearrangement uses TRBV19 and TRBJ2-1; D remains ambiguous. The CDR3 covers 15 residues. Trimming stripped 5 bases from V and 0 bases from J, with 11 bases between. In germline, CDR1 is LNHDA, CDR2 SQIVND (reference sequence). The CDR3 here is CASSLTLSSYNEQFF. In DNA form, the CDR3 reads TGTGCCAGTAGTCTCACACTAAGCTCCTACAATGAGCAGTTCTTC.

V usage is TRBV28 and J usage is TRBJ2-6; D is possibly TRBD1 (5 bases). Germline V gene sequence: CDR1 MDHEN, CDR2 SYDVKM. Trimming cost V 0 bases and J 0 bases, with 15 bases left between them. The CDR3 is 19 residues long. The CDR3 loop is CASSLWGRRLRSGANVLTF. CDR3 sequence (DNA): TGTGCCAGCAGTTTATGGGGGCGCAGACTCCGCTCTGGGGCCAACGTCCTGACTTTC.

V usage is TRBV10-3 and J usage is TRBJ1-2; TRBD1 agrees at 7 bases. Trimming took 8 bases from V and 8 from J; bases not matched to a gene: 14. This CDR3 spans 14 amino acids. From germline, CDR1 is ENHRY and CDR2 SYGVKD. The CDR3 spells CAIWGGQEPYGYTF. Written as DNA, the CDR3 is TGTGCCATCTGGGGTGGACAGGAGCCATACGGCTACACCTTC.

The chain couples TRBV7-9 to TRBJ1-6, with D tentatively TRBD1 (5 bases). Germline values: CDR1 SEHNR, CDR2 FQNEAQ (reference sequence). The V and J ends lost 2 bases and 0 bases respectively, with 11 bases between them. This CDR3 spans 17 amino acids. CDR3 nucleotide sequence: TGTGCCAGCAGCTTAACCCGGGGGAGCTCCTATAATTCACCCCTCCACTTT. Translated: CASSLTRGSSYNSPLHF.

The rearrangement joins TRBV5-1 to TRBJ2-1; TRBD2 matches at 11 bases. From germline, CDR1 is SGHRS and CDR2 YFSETQ. The CDR3 has 15 amino acids. V shed 7 bases and J 0 bases; nucleotides not matched to a gene: 3. In DNA, the CDR3 is TGCGCCAGCCGACTAGCGGGGATCTCCTACAATGAGCAGTTCTTC. Protein sequence: CASRLAGISYNEQFF.

This chain links TRBV18 with TRBJ2-5; 9 nucleotides line up with TRBD1. From germline, CDR1 is KGHSH and CDR2 LQKENI. V shed 5 bases and J 7 bases; nucleotides not matched to a gene: 11. The CDR3 is 15 amino acids. CDR3 region: CASSSTGGPEGTQYF. CDR3 sequence (DNA): TGTGCCAGCTCATCCACAGGGGGCCCTGAGGGGACCCAGTACTTC.

This rearrangement joins TRBV15 to TRBJ1-3; TRBD1 aligns across 7 bases. This CDR3 is built from 16 residues. CDR1 is LNHNV and CDR2 is YYDKDF in the germline V gene (reference sequence). Trimming removed 0 bases from V and 4 bases from J; junction bases left unmatched: 6. Here the CDR3 reads CATSRDLTGLGNTIYF. CDR3 sequence (DNA): TGTGCCACCAGCAGAGACCTGACAGGGTTGGGAAACACCATATATTTT. The variable domain in full, completed from reference TRBV15 and TRBJ1-3, reads DAMVIQNPRYQVTQFGKPVTLSCSQTLNHNVMYWYQQKSSQAPKLLFHYYDKDFNNEADTPDNFQSRRPNTSFCFLDIRSPGLGDTAMYLCATSRDLTGLGNTIYFGEGSWLTVV.